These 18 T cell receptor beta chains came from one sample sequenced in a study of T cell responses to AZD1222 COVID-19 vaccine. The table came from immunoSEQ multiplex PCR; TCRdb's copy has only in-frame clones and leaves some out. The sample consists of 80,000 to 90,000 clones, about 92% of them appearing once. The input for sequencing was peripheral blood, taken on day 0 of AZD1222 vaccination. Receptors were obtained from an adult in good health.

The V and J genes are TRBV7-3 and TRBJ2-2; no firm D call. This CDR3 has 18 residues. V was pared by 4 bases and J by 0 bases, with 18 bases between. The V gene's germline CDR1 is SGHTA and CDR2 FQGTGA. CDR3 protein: CASSSTPATFTNTGELFF. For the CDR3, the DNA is TGTGCCAGCAGCTCCACCCCGGCAACTTTCACGAACACCGGGGAGCTGTTTTTT.

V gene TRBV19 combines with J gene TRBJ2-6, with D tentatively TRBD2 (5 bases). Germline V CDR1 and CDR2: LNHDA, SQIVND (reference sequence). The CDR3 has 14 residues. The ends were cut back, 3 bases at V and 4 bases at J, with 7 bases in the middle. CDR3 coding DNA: TGTGCCAGTAGTATGGGAGTAGGGGCCAACGTCCTGACTTTC. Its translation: CASSMGVGANVLTF. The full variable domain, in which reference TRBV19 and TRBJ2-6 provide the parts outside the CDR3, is DGGITQSPKYLFRKEGQNVTLSCEQNLNHDAMYWYRQDPGQGLRLIYYSQIVNDFQKGDIAEGYSVSREKKESFPLTVTSAQKNPTAFYLCASSMGVGANVLTFGAGSRLTVL.

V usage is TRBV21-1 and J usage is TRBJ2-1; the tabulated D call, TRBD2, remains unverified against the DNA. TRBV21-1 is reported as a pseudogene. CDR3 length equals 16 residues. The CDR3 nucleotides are TGTGCCAGCAGCAAAACCCTAGCGGGAGCCTACAATGAGCAGTTCTTC. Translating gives CASSKTLAGAYNEQFF.

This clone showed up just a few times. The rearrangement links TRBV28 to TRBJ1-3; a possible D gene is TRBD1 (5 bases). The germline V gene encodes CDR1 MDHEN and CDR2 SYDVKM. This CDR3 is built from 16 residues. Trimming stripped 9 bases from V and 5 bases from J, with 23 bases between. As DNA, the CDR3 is TGTGCCAGTTGGCCGGGGCAGCCATTACCACGAAACACCATATATTTT. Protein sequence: CASWPGQPLPRNTIYF. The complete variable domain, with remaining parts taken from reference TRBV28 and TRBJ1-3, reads DVKVTQSSRYLVKRTGEKVFLECVQDMDHENMFWYRQDPGLGLRLIYFSYDVKMKEKGDIPEGYSVSREKKERFSLILESASTNQTSMYLCASWPGQPLPRNTIYFGEGSWLTVV.

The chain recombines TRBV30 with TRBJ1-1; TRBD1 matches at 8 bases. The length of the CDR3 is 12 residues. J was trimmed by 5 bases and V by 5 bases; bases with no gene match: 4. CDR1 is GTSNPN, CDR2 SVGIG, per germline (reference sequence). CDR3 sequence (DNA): TGTGCCTGGGGACAGGGCGGAACTGAAGCTTTCTTT. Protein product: CAWGQGGTEAFF.

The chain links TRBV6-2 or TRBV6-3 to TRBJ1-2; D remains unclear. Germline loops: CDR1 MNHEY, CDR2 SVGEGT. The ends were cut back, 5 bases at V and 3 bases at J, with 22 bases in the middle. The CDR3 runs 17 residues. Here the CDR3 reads CASSPWREVVTDYGYTF. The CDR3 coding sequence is TGTGCCAGCAGTCCCTGGAGGGAGGTGGTGACCGACTATGGCTACACCTTC.

As DNA, the CDR3 is TGTGCCAGCAAAACAGGACGTGGAAGTAATCAGCCCCAGCATTTT. Translated: CASKTGRGSNQPQHF. V and J are TRBV27 and TRBJ1-5, with a tentative D call TRBD1 (5 bases). This CDR3 is built from 15 residues. CDR1 is MNHEY, CDR2 SMNVEV, per germline (reference sequence). The V gene lost 7 bases and the J gene lost 4 bases, with 17 bases spanning the gap.

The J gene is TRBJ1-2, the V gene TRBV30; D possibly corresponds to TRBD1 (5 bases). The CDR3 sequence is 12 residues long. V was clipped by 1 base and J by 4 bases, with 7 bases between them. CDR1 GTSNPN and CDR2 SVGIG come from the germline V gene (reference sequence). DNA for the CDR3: TGTGCCTGGAGTGGAGACAGCTATGGCTACACCTTC. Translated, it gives CAWSGDSYGYTF.

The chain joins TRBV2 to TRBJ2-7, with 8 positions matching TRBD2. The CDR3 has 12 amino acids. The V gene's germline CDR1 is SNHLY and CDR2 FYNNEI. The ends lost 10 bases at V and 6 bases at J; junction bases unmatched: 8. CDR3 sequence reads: CATLGLAGEQYF. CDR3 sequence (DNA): TGTGCCACCCTTGGGCTAGCGGGCGAGCAGTACTTC.

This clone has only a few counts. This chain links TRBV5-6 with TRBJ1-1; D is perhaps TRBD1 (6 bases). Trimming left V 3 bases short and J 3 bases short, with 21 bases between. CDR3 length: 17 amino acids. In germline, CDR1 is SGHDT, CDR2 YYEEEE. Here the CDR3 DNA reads TGTGCCAGCAGCTCCCTGCGGGGGGCTGAGGTGTACACTGAAGCTTTCTTT. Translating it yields CASSSLRGAEVYTEAFF.

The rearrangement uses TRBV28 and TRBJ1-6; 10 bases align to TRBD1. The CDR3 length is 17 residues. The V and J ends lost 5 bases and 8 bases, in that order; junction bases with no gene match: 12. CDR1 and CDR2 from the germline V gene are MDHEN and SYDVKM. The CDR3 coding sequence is TGTGCCAGCAGTGTAGGACCGGGACAGGGGTTTGATTCACCCCTCCACTTT. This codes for CASSVGPGQGFDSPLHF.

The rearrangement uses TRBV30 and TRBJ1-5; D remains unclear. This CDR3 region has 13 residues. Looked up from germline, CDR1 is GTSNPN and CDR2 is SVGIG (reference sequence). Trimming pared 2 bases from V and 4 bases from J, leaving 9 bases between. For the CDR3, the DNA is TGTGCCTGGAGTTGGGCAGATAATCAGCCCCAGCATTTT. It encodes CAWSWADNQPQHF.

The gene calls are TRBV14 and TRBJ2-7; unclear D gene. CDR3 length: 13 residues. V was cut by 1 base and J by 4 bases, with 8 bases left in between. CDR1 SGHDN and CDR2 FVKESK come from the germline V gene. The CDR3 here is CASSQVFRYEQYF. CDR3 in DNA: TGTGCCAGCAGCCAAGTCTTCAGGTACGAGCAGTACTTC.

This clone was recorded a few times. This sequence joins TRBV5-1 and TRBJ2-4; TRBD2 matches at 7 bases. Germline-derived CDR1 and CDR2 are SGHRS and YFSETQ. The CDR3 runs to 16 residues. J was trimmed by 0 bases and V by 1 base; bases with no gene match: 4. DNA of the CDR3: TGCGCCAGCAGCTTGAACGGCGGGAGAGCCAAAAACATTCAGTACTTC. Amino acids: CASSLNGGRAKNIQYF.

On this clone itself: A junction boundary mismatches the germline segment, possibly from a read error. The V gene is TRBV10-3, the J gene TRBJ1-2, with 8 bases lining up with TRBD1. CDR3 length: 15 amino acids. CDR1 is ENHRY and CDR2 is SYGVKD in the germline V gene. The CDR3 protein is CASTNDRGANYGYAF. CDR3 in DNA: TGTGCCAGCACAAATGACAGGGGCGCTAACTATGGCTACGCCTTC.

CDR3 nucleotide sequence: TGCGCCAGCAGCTTCGAGTGGTTACAGTTCTTC. This sequence encodes CASSFEWLQFF. This sequence joins TRBV5-1 and TRBJ2-1; no reliable D call. The germline V gene has CDR1 SGHRS and CDR2 YFSETQ. Trimming took 2 bases from V and 13 from J, leaving 10 bases between them. The CDR3 totals 11 residues.

CDR3 coding DNA: TGTGCCAGCAGCGGAGCGGCTGAGCAGTTCTTC. Translated, it gives CASSGAAEQFF. The rearrangement uses TRBV4-2 and TRBJ2-1; tentative D call: TRBD2 (5 bases). Germline V gives CDR1 LGHNA, CDR2 YNFKEQ. The CDR3 has 11 residues. V shed 5 bases and J shed 9 bases, with 8 bases lying between them.

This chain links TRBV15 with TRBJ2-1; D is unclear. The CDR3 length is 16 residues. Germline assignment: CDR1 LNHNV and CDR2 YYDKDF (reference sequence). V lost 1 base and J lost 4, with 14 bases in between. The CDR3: CATSRAGQPLYNEQFF. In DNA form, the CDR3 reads TGTGCCACCAGCAGAGCGGGCCAACCGCTTTACAATGAGCAGTTCTTC.